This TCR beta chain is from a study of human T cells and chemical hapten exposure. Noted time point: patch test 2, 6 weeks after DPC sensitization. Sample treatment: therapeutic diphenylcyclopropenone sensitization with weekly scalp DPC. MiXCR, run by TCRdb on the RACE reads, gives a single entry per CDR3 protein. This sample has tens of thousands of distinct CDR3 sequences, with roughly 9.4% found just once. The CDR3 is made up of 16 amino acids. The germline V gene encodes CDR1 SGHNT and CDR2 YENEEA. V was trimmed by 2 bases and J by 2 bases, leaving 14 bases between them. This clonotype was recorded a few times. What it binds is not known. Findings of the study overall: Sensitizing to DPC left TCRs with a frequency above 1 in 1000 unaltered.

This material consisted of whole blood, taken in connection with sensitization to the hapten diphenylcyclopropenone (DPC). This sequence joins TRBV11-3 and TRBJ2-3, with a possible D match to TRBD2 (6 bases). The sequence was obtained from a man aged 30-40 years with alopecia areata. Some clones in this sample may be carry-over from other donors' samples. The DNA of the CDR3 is TGTGCCAGCAGCTTATCAAGGCGGGGAAACACAGATACGCAGTATTTT. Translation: CASSLSRRGNTDTQYF.